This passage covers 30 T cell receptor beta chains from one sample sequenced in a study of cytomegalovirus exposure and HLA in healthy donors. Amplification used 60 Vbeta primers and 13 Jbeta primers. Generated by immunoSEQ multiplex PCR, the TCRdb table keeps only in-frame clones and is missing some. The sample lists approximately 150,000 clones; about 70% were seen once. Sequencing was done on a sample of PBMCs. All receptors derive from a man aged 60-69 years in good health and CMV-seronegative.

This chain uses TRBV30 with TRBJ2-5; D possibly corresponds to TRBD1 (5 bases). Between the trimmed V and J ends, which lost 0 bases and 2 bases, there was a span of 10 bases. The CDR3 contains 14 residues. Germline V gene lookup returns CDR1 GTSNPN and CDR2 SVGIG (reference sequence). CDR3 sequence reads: CAWSVGAEQETQYF. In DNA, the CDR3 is TGTGCCTGGAGTGTAGGGGCTGAGCAAGAGACCCAGTACTTC.

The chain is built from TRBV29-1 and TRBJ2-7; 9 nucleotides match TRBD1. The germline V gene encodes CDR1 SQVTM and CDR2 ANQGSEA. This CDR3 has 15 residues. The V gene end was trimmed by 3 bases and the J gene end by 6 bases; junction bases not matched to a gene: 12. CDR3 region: CSVDAPGQGTTEQYF. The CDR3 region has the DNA TGCAGCGTTGACGCCCCGGGACAGGGAACCACCGAGCAGTACTTC.

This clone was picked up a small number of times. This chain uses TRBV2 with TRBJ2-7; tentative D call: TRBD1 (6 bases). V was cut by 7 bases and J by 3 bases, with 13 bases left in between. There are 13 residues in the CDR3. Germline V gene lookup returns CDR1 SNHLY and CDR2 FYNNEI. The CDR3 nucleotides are TGTGCCAGCAAGGCAGGGGCCCTCTACGAGCAGTACTTC. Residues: CASKAGALYEQYF.

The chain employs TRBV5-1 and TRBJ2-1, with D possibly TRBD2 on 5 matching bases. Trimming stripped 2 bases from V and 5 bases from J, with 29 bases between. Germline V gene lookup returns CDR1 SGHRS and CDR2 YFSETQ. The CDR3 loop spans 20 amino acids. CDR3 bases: TGCGCCAGCAGCTTATCAATTCTTTGGGTGGACTCCGATCTCAACAATGAGCAGTTCTTC. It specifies CASSLSILWVDSDLNNEQFF.

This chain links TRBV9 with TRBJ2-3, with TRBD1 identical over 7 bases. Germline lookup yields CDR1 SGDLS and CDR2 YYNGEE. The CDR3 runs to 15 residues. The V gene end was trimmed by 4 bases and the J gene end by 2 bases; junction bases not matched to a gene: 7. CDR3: CASSPSGTATDTQYF. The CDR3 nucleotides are TGTGCCAGCAGCCCGTCCGGGACAGCCACAGATACGCAGTATTTT.

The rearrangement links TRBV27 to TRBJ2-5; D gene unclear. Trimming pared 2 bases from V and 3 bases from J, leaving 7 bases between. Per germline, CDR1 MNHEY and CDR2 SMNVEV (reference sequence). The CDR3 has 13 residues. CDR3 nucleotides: TGTGCCAGCAGTTTAAACGGTGAAGAGACCCAGTACTTC. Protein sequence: CASSLNGEETQYF.

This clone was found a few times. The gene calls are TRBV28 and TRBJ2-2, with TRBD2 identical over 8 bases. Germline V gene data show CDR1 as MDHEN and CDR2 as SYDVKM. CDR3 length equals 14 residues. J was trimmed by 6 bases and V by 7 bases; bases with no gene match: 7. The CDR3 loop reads CASTRRGGPGELFF. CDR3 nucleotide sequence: TGTGCCAGCACCCGTCGGGGGGGGCCCGGGGAGCTGTTTTTT.

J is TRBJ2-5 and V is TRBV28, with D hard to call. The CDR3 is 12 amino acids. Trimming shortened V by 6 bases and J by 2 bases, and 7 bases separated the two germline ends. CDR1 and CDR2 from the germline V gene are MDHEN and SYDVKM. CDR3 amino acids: CASSSPQETQYF. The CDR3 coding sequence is TGTGCCAGCAGCTCCCCTCAAGAGACCCAGTACTTC.

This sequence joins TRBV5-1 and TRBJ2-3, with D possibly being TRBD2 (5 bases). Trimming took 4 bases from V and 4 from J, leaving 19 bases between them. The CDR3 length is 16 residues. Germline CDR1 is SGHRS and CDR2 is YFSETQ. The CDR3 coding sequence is TGCGCCAGCAGCCTCCTCAAGGCGGGTTTGCCAGATACGCAGTATTTT. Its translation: CASSLLKAGLPDTQYF.

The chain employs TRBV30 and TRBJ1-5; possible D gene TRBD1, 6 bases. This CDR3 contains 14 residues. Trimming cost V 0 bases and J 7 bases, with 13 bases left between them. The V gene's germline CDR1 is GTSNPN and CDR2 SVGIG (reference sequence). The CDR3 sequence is CAWSVSGVGQPQHF. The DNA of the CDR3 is TGTGCCTGGAGTGTATCAGGGGTCGGGCAGCCCCAGCATTTT.

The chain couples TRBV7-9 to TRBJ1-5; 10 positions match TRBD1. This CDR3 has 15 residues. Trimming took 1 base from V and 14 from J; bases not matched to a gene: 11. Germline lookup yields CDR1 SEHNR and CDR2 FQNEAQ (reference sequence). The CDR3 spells CASSLGDGQGGLKHF. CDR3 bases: TGTGCCAGCAGCTTAGGCGACGGACAGGGGGGCCTTAAGCATTTT. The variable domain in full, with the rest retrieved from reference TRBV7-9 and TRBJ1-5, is DTGVSQNPRHKITKRGQNVTFRCDPISEHNRLYWYRQTLGQGPEFLTYFQNEAQLEKSRLLSDRFSAERPKGSFSTLEIQRTEQGDSAMYLCASSLGDGQGGLKHFGDGTRLSIL.

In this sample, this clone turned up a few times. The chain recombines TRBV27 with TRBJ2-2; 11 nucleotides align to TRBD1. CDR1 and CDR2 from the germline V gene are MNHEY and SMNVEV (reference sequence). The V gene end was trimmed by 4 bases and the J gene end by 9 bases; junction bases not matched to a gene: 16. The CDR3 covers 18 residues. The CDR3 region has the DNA TGTGCCAGCAGTTCCGGCCTATCCGGGACAGGGGGAATGAGGGAGCTGTTTTTT. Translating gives CASSSGLSGTGGMRELFF.

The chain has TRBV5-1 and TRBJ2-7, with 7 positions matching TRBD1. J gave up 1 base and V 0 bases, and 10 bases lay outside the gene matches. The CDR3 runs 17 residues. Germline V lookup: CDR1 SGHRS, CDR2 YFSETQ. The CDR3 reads CASSLVHFRDSSYEQYF. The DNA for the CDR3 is TGCGCCAGCAGCTTGGTACATTTCCGGGACAGTTCCTACGAGCAGTACTTC.

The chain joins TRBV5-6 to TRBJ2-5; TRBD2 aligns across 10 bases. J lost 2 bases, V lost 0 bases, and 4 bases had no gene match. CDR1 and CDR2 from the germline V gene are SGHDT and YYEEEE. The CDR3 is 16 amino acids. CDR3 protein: CASSLAASGSQETQYF. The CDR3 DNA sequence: TGTGCCAGCAGCTTGGCGGCTAGCGGGAGTCAAGAGACCCAGTACTTC.

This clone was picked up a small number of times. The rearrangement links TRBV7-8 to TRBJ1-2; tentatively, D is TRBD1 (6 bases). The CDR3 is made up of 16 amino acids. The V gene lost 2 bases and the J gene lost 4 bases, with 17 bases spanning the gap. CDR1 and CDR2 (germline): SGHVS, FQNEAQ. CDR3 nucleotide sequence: TGTGCCAGCAGCTTATATGGTACCGGGACAACCTATGGCTACACCTTC. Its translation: CASSLYGTGTTYGYTF.

The CDR3, as DNA: TGTGCCAGCAACAGGGGAGGTACGCAGTATTTT. Translated: CASNRGGTQYF. The chain carries TRBV27 and TRBJ2-3; D is possibly TRBD1 (7 bases). Per germline, CDR1 MNHEY and CDR2 SMNVEV (reference sequence). Trimming cost V 7 bases and J 8 bases, with 10 bases left between them. The CDR3 extends over 11 amino acids.

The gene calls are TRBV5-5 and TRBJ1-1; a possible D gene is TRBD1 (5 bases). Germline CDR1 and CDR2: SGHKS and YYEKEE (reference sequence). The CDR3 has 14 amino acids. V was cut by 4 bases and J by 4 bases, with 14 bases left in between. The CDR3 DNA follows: TGTGCCAGCAGCCTAACGGGGGGAATCACTGAAGCTTTCTTT. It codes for CASSLTGGITEAFF.

This chain's CDR3 is CASSLASGTSSYNEQFF. The CDR3 region has the DNA TGCGCCAGCAGCTTGGCCAGCGGGACGAGCTCCTACAATGAGCAGTTCTTC. The chain recombines TRBV5-1 with TRBJ2-1; 7 bases line up with TRBD2. CDR1 is SGHRS, CDR2 YFSETQ, per germline. The CDR3 covers 17 residues. Trimming took 0 bases from V and 0 from J; bases not matched to a gene: 6.

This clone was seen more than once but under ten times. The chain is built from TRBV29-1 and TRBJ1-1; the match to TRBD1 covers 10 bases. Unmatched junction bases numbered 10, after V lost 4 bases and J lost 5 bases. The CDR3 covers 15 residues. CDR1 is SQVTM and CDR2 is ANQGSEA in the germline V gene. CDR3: CSVVGQGGFKTEAFF. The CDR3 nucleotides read TGCAGCGTTGTCGGACAGGGGGGGTTTAAAACTGAAGCTTTCTTT.

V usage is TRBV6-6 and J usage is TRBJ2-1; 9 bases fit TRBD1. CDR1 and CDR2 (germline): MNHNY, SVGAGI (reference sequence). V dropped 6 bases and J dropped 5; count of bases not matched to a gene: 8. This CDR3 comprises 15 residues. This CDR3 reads CASRGSGQGHNEQFF. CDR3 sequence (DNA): TGTGCCAGCAGGGGGTCGGGACAGGGACACAATGAGCAGTTCTTC.

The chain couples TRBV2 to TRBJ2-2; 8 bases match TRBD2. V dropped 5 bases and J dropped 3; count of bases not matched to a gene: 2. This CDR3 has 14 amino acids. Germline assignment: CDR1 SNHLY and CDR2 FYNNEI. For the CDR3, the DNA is TGTGCCAGCAGTTACGGGGGGGACACCGGGGAGCTGTTTTTT. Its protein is CASSYGGDTGELFF.

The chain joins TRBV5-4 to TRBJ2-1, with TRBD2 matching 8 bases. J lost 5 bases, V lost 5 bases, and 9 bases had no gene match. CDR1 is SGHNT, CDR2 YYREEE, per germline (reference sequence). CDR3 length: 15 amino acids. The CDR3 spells CASRILAGTNNEQFF. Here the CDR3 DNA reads TGTGCCAGCAGGATCTTAGCGGGAACCAACAATGAGCAGTTCTTC.

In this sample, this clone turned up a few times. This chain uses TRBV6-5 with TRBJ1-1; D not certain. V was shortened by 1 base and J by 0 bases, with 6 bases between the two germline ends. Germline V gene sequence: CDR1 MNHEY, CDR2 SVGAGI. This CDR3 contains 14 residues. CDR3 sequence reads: CASSYLLMNTEAFF. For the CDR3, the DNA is TGTGCCAGCAGTTACTTATTAATGAACACTGAAGCTTTCTTT.

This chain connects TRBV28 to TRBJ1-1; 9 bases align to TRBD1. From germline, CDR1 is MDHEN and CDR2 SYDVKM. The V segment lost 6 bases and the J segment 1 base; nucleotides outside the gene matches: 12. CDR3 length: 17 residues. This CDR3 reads CASSPGQGLFQNTEAFF. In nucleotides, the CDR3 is TGTGCCAGCAGCCCGGGACAGGGTCTCTTCCAGAACACTGAAGCTTTCTTT.

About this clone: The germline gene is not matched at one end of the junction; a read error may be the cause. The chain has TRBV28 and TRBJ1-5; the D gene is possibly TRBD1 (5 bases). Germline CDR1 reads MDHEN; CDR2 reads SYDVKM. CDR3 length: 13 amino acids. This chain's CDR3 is CASSLPQGSFSYF. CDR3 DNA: TGTGCCAGCAGTTTACCTCAGGGTAGCTTTTCGTATTTT.

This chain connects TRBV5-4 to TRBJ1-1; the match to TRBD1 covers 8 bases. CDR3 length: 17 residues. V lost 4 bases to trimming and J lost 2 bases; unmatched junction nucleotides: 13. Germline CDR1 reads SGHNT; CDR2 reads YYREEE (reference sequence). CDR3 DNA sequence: TGTGCCAGCAGCCCCTTGGAGCGACAGGGGTTAAACACTGAAGCTTTCTTT. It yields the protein CASSPLERQGLNTEAFF.

The CDR3 sequence is CAWSVKTGEYQETQYF. Here the CDR3 DNA reads TGTGCCTGGAGTGTAAAAACAGGAGAATATCAAGAGACCCAGTACTTC. The chain employs TRBV30 and TRBJ2-5; possible D gene TRBD1, 5 bases. V gave up 0 bases and J gave up 2 bases, with 16 bases separating them. Germline CDR1 is GTSNPN and CDR2 is SVGIG (reference sequence). This CDR3 has 16 residues.

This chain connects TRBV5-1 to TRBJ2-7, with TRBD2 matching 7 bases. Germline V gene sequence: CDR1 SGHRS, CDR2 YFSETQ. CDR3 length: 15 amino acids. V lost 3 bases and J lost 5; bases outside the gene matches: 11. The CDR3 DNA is TGCGCCAGCAGCTCGATCGGACTAGGGCGCAACGAGCAGTACTTC. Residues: CASSSIGLGRNEQYF.

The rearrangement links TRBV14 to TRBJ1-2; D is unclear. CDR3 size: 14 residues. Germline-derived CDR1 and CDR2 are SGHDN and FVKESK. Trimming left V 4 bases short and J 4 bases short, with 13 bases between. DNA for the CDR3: TGTGCCAGCAGCCGCTGGGCAGGATCCTATGGCTACACCTTC. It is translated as CASSRWAGSYGYTF.

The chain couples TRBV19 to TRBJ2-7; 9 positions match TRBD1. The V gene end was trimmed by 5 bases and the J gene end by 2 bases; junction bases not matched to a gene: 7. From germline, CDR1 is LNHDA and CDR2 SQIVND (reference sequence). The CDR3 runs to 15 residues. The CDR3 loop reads CASSLRGQGAYEQYF. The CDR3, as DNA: TGTGCCAGTAGTCTCCGGGGACAGGGAGCCTACGAGCAGTACTTC.